The 18 T cell receptor beta chains below come from one sample, sequenced in a study of T-cell reconstitution after alpha-beta-depleted transplantation in children. TCRbeta library construction was performed incorporating unique molecular identifiers. Via MiXCR, TCRdb re-called the PCR reads, giving one row per CDR3 protein. The table has approximately 630,000 distinct CDR3 sequences, around 14% seen once; the top ten hold 0.65% to 0.9%. Sequencing was performed on PBMCs, taken before TCRalphabeta/CD19-depleted stem cell transplant. Receptor source: a girl aged 2-10 years with congenital amegakaryocytic thrombocytopenia, due to receive a stem cell transplant.

This clonotype turned up a few times. The chain employs TRBV20-1 and TRBJ2-5; 9 bases are shared with TRBD1. Germline V gives CDR1 DFQATT, CDR2 SNEGSKA (reference sequence). This CDR3 spans 14 amino acids. V lost 6 bases to trimming and J lost 5 bases; unmatched junction nucleotides: 10. The CDR3 is CSATDRGSGETQYF. In DNA, the CDR3 is TGCAGTGCAACGGACAGGGGTTCTGGTGAGACCCAGTACTTC.

The J gene is TRBJ2-1, the V gene TRBV12-3 or TRBV12-4; 11 nucleotides match TRBD2. CDR3 length: 15 residues. Trimming removed 6 bases from V and 3 bases from J; junction bases left unmatched: 4. The CDR3 loop reads CASRPLAGDYNEQFF. CDR3 in DNA: TGTGCCAGCAGACCACTAGCGGGAGACTACAATGAGCAGTTCTTC.

This clonotype was picked up many times. The chain uses TRBV4-1 and TRBJ2-5; tentative D call: TRBD1 (6 bases). Germline V gene sequence: CDR1 MGHRA, CDR2 YSYEKL. V lost 3 bases, J lost 7 bases, and 24 bases lay in between. CDR3 length equals 17 residues. CDR3 region: CASSQITDRIVGGTQYF. The CDR3 DNA reads as TGCGCCAGCAGCCAGATTACGGACAGAATCGTTGGGGGGACCCAGTACTTC.

At least ten counts were recorded for this clonotype. The chain has TRBV12-3 or TRBV12-4 and TRBJ2-2, with D possibly TRBD2 on 6 matching bases. Trimming cost V 6 bases and J 6 bases, with 11 bases left between them. The CDR3 has 13 residues. CDR3 sequence (DNA): TGTGCCAGCAGGTTCAGGGAGGCCGGGGAGCTGTTTTTT. It yields the protein CASRFREAGELFF.

The chain uses TRBV20-1 and TRBJ2-7; 7 bases align to TRBD2. This CDR3 is built from 17 residues. Germline V CDR1 and CDR2: DFQATT, SNEGSKA (reference sequence). Trimming at V came to 3 bases and at J to 3 bases, leaving 17 bases not matched to a gene. In nucleotides, the CDR3 is TGCAGTGCTAGCGTAGCCTCGAGCGGGAAGATAAACTACGAGCAGTACTTC. This gives the protein CSASVASSGKINYEQYF.

V and J are TRBV19 and TRBJ1-5; D not certain. Germline V gives CDR1 LNHDA, CDR2 SQIVND (reference sequence). The CDR3 length is 14 residues. Trimming stripped 6 bases from V and 5 bases from J, with 14 bases between. The CDR3: CASSIVQPDQPQHF. Written as DNA, the CDR3 is TGTGCCAGTAGCATCGTTCAGCCCGATCAGCCCCAGCATTTT.

V is TRBV5-1 and J is TRBJ2-3, with 9 positions matching TRBD2. V lost 2 bases to trimming and J lost 4 bases; unmatched junction nucleotides: 5. Germline CDR1 reads SGHRS; CDR2 reads YFSETQ. The CDR3 has 15 residues. CDR3 protein: CASSFWREGADTQYF. In DNA, the CDR3 is TGCGCCAGCAGCTTTTGGCGGGAGGGCGCAGATACGCAGTATTTT. The full variable domain, in which reference TRBV5-1 and TRBJ2-3 provide the parts outside the CDR3, is KAGVTQTPRYLIKTRGQQVTLSCSPISGHRSVSWYQQTPGQGLQFLFEYFSETQRNKGNFPGRFSGRQFSNSRSEMNVSTLELGDSALYLCASSFWREGADTQYFGPGTRLTVL.

This clonotype was detected a few times. The chain recombines TRBV27 with TRBJ2-7, with D perhaps TRBD2 (5 bases). The V end was cut by 3 bases, the J end by 7 bases, with 10 bases between. The CDR3 sequence is 12 residues long. CDR1 and CDR2 (germline): MNHEY, SMNVEV (reference sequence). CDR3 in DNA: TGTGCCAGCAGTTTCCTCTCGGGGGAGCAGTACTTC. Translated, it gives CASSFLSGEQYF.

This clonotype was found many times. The V and J genes are TRBV10-3 and TRBJ2-1; D is ambiguous. Germline CDR1 reads ENHRY; CDR2 reads SYGVKD. The CDR3 runs to 15 residues. The germline V and J ends were trimmed by 6 bases and 0 bases, with 12 bases remaining between them. The CDR3 DNA reads TGTGCCATCAGGGACGTCGCGATCTCCTACAATGAGCAGTTCTTC. This sequence encodes CAIRDVAISYNEQFF.

This clonotype came up many times. The chain joins TRBV29-1 to TRBJ2-5; D gene ambiguous. V was shortened by 4 bases and J by 4 bases, with 1 base between the two germline ends. The CDR3 is 9 amino acids. Germline V gives CDR1 SQVTM, CDR2 ANQGSEA. CDR3 loop: CSVAETQYF. CDR3 nucleotides: TGCAGCGTTGCAGAGACCCAGTACTTC.

In its sample, this clonotype was seen a few times. J is TRBJ1-6 and V is TRBV27, with TRBD1 as a possible D gene (6 bases). CDR3 length equals 14 residues. Germline V gives CDR1 MNHEY, CDR2 SMNVEV (reference sequence). V was cut by 3 bases and J by 10 bases, with 13 bases left in between. This CDR3 is CASSLVQGQSPLHF. DNA of the CDR3: TGTGCCAGCAGTTTGGTACAGGGACAATCACCCCTCCACTTT.

The gene calls are TRBV12-3 or TRBV12-4 and TRBJ2-1; TRBD2 aligns across 10 bases. The V and J ends lost 6 bases and 7 bases, in that order; junction bases with no gene match: 6. This CDR3 is built from 14 residues. The CDR3 loop is CASSKGTSVNEQFF. Here the CDR3 DNA reads TGTGCCAGCAGCAAAGGGACTAGCGTGAATGAGCAGTTCTTC.

This clonotype was recorded at least ten times. The rearrangement links TRBV7-9 to TRBJ2-1; no definite D call. The CDR3 totals 11 residues. Looked up from germline, CDR1 is SEHNR and CDR2 is FQNEAQ (reference sequence). Trimming cost V 4 bases and J 9 bases, with 7 bases left between them. CDR3 sequence: CASSYHTEQFF. The CDR3 DNA sequence: TGTGCCAGCAGCTACCACACTGAGCAGTTCTTC. Variable domain in full (rest from reference TRBV7-9 and TRBJ2-1): DTGVSQNPRHKITKRGQNVTFRCDPISEHNRLYWYRQTLGQGPEFLTYFQNEAQLEKSRLLSDRFSAERPKGSFSTLEIQRTEQGDSAMYLCASSYHTEQFFGPGTRLTVL.

The chain uses TRBV7-2 and TRBJ2-7; D is uncertain. The CDR3 is made up of 15 amino acids. Germline loops: CDR1 SGHTA, CDR2 FQGNSA. Trimming removed 2 bases from V and 2 bases from J, with 13 bases in between. In DNA form, the CDR3 reads TGTGCCAGCAGCTTATCTCGGCTCCGGACCTACGAGCAGTACTTC. Residues: CASSLSRLRTYEQYF. Using reference TRBV7-2 and TRBJ2-7 for the parts outside the CDR3, the full variable domain is GAGVSQSPSNKVTEKGKDVELRCDPISGHTALYWYRQSLGQGLEFLIYFQGNSAPDKSGLPSDRFSAERTGGSVSTLTIQRTQQEDSAVYLCASSLSRLRTYEQYFGPGTRLTVT.

This sequence joins TRBV5-1 and TRBJ2-5; maybe TRBD1 (5 bases). V lost 0 bases and J lost 5, with 14 bases in between. CDR1 is SGHRS, CDR2 YFSETQ, per germline. CDR3 size: 15 residues. CDR3 bases: TGCGCCAGCAGCTTGGGCAGGGCGAGTTCGGAGACCCAGTACTTC. It specifies CASSLGRASSETQYF.

This rearrangement joins TRBV4-1 to TRBJ1-2; possible D gene TRBD1, 6 bases. Germline V CDR1 and CDR2: MGHRA, YSYEKL. V lost 0 bases and J lost 5, with 13 bases in between. There are 15 residues in the CDR3. CDR3 nucleotides: TGCGCCAGCAGCCAAGATACGGGGGCAGGATATGGCTACACCTTC. Residues: CASSQDTGAGYGYTF.

The table lists this clonotype with many counts. The V and J genes are TRBV5-1 and TRBJ2-7; D possibly uses TRBD1 or TRBD2 (5 bases each). V lost 6 bases, J lost 0 bases, and 13 bases lay in between. The germline V gene encodes CDR1 SGHRS and CDR2 YFSETQ. The CDR3 contains 14 residues. The CDR3: CASTSGTLSYEQYF. CDR3 coding DNA: TGCGCCAGCACCTCCGGGACCCTCTCCTACGAGCAGTACTTC.

This clonotype was recorded at least ten times. This chain connects TRBV12-3 or TRBV12-4 to TRBJ2-3; D is ambiguous. The CDR3 covers 15 residues. Trimming cost V 3 bases and J 6 bases, with 16 bases left between them. The CDR3 DNA is TGTGCCAGCAGTTTCGGTGGCCCCCCTCCGGATACGCAGTATTTT. Translating it yields CASSFGGPPPDTQYF.